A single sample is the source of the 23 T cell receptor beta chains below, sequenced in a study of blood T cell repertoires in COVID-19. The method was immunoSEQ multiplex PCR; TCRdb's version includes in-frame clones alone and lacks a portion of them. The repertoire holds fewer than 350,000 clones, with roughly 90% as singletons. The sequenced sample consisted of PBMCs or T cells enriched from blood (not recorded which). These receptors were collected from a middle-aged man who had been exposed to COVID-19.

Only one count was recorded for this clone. The CDR3 region is CASSEPGHFPDTQYF. The CDR3 bases are TGTGCCAGCAGTGAGCCGGGACATTTCCCAGATACGCAGTATTTT. V and J are TRBV6-1 and TRBJ2-3; tentatively, D is TRBD1 (6 bases). CDR3 length equals 15 residues. Trimming left V 3 bases short and J 4 bases short, with 14 bases between. Germline V lookup: CDR1 MNHNS, CDR2 SASEGT.

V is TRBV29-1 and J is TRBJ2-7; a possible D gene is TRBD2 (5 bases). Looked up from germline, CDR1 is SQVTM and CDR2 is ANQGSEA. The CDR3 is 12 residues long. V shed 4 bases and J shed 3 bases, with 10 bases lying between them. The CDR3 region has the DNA TGCAGCGTTGCGGACTGGAACTACGAGCAGTACTTC. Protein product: CSVADWNYEQYF.

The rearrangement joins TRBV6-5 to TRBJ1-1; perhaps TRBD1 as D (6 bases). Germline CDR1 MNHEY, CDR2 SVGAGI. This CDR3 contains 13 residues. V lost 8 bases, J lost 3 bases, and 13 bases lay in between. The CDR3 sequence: CASGGHADTEAFF. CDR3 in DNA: TGTGCCAGCGGGGGCCACGCTGACACTGAAGCTTTCTTT.

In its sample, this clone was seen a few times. This CDR3 is CASSQTRYEQYF. The DNA for the CDR3 is TGTGCCAGCAGCCAAACAAGATACGAGCAGTACTTC. This chain links TRBV6-2 or TRBV6-3 with TRBJ2-7; unclear D gene. V lost 6 bases, J lost 4 bases, and 10 bases lay in between. CDR1 is MNHEY, CDR2 SVGEGT, per germline. This CDR3 spans 12 amino acids.

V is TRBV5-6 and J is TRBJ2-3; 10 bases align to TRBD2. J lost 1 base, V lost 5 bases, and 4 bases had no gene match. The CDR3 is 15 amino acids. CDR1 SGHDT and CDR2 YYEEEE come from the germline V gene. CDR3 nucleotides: TGTGCCAGCAGGGACCTAGCGGGAGGCACAGATACGCAGTATTTT. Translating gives CASRDLAGGTDTQYF.

CDR3 coding DNA: TGTGCTAGTGGTTTGGTACGTACAGGGGGCTCCTACAATGAGCAGTTCTTC. Its protein is CASGLVRTGGSYNEQFF. V and J are TRBV12-5 and TRBJ2-1, with 8 bases fitting TRBD1. Germline V gene data show CDR1 as LGHNT and CDR2 as FRNRAP. The V and J ends lost 0 bases and 0 bases, in that order; junction bases with no gene match: 4. This CDR3 is built from 17 residues.

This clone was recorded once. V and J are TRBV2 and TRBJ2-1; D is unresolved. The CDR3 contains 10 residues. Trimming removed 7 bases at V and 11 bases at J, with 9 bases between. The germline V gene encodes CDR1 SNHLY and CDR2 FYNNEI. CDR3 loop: CASILTKQFF. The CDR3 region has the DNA TGTGCCAGCATACTCACTAAGCAGTTCTTC.

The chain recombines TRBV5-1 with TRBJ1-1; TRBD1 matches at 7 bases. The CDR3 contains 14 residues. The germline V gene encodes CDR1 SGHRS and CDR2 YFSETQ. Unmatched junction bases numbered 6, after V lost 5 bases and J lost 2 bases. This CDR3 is CASRTGGGNTEAFF. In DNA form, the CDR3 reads TGCGCCAGCAGGACGGGAGGGGGCAACACTGAAGCTTTCTTT.

The CDR3, as DNA: TGTGCCAGTAGCCGGGACAGGGGAGCCTACGAGCAGTACTTC. This codes for CASSRDRGAYEQYF. This chain connects TRBV2 to TRBJ2-7; 10 bases map to TRBD1. V shed 9 bases and J 2 bases; nucleotides not matched to a gene: 7. Germline V gene lookup returns CDR1 SNHLY and CDR2 FYNNEI. This CDR3 spans 14 amino acids. The entire variable domain, with the rest obtained from reference TRBV2 and TRBJ2-7, is as follows: EPEVTQTPSHQVTQMGQEVILRCVPISNHLYFYWYRQILGQKVEFLVSFYNNEISEKSEIFDDQFSVERPDGSNFTLKIRSTKLEDSAMYFCASSRDRGAYEQYFGPGTRLTVT.

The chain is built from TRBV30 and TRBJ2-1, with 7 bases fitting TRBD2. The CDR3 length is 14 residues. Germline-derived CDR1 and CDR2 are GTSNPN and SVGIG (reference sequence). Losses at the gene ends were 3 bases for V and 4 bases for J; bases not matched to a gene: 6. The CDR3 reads CAWRMASGYNEQFF. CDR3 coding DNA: TGTGCCTGGAGAATGGCTAGCGGTTACAATGAGCAGTTCTTC.

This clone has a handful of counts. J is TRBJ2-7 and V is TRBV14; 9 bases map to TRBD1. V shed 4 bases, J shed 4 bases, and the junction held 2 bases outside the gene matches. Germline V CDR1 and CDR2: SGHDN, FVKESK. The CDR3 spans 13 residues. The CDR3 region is CASSRDRGYEQYF. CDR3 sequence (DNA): TGTGCCAGCAGCCGCGACAGGGGGTACGAGCAGTACTTC.

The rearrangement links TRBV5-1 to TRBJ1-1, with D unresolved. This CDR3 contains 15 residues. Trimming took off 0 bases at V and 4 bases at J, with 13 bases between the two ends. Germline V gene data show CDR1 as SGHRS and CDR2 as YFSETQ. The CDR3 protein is CASSLGPLGTTEAFF. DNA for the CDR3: TGCGCCAGCAGCTTGGGGCCATTGGGCACCACTGAAGCTTTCTTT.

The CDR3 DNA follows: TGTGCCATCAGTGGACTAGCGGGAGGGCCGGTTGCCTACAATGAGCAGTTCTTC. Protein product: CAISGLAGGPVAYNEQFF. The chain joins TRBV10-3 to TRBJ2-1; TRBD2 agrees at 14 bases. CDR1 ENHRY and CDR2 SYGVKD come from the germline V gene. The CDR3 totals 18 residues. After removal of 4 bases from V and 2 bases from J, the junction contained 7 bases not matched to a gene.

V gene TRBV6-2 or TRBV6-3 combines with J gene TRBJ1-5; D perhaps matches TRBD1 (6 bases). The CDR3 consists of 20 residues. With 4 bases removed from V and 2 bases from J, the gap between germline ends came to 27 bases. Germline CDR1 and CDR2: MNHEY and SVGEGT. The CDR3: CASSSTSVGARLWGNQPQHF. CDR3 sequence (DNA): TGTGCCAGCAGTTCGACCAGCGTGGGGGCGCGTCTTTGGGGCAATCAGCCCCAGCATTTT.

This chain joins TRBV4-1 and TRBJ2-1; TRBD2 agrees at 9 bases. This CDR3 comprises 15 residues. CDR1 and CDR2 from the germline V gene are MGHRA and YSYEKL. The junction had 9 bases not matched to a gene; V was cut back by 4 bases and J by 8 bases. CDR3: CASSPSGISPHEQFF. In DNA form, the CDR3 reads TGCGCCAGCAGCCCTAGCGGGATCTCCCCCCATGAGCAGTTCTTC.

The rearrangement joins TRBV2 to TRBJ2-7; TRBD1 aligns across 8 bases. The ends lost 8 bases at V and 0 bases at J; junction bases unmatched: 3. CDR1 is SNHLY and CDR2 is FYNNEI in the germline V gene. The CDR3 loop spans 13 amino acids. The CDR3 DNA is TGTGCCAGCGGTGGACAGGGCTCCTACGAGCAGTACTTC. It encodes CASGGQGSYEQYF.

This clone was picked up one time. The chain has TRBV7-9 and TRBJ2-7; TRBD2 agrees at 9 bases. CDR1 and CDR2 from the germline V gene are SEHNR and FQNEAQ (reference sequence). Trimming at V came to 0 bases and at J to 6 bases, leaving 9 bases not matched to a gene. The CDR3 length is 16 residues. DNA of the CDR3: TGTGCCAGCAGCTTAGCAGGGGGCGGGAGGGCCGGCGAGCAGTACTTC. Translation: CASSLAGGGRAGEQYF.

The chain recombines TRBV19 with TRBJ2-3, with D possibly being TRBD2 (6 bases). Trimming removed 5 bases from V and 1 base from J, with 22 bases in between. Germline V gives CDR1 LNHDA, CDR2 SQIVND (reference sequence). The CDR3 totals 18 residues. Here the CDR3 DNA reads TGTGCCAGTAGTCCCATACATCGGGACTCCGGAGGCACAGATACGCAGTATTTT. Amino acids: CASSPIHRDSGGTDTQYF.

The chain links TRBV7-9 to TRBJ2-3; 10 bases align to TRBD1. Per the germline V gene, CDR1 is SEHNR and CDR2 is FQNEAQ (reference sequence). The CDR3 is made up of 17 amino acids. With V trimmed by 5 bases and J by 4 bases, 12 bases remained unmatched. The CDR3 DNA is TGTGCCAGCAGCCATAATGCGGGACAGGGGAGTTCAGATACGCAGTATTTT. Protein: CASSHNAGQGSSDTQYF.

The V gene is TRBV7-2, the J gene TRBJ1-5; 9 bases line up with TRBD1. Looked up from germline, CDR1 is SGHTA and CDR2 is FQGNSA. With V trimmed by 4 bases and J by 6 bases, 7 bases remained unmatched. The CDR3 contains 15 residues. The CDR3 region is CASSSNRGPVQPQHF. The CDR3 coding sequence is TGTGCCAGCAGCTCAAACAGGGGGCCTGTTCAGCCCCAGCATTTT.

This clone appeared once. CDR3: CASSLELGGRGLGYTF. The CDR3 nucleotides read TGTGCCAGCAGCCTTGAATTGGGAGGTAGGGGGCTAGGCTACACCTTC. The V call is TRBV21-1, the J call TRBJ1-2; TRBD1 reflects the table's D call only, with no check against the DNA. TRBV21-1 constitutes a pseudogene. The CDR3 runs 16 residues.

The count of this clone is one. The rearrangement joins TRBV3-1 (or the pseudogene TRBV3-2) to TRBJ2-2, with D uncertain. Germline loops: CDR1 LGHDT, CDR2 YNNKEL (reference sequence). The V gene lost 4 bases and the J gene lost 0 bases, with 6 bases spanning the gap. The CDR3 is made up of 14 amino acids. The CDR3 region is CASSRSTNTGELFF. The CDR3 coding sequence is TGTGCCAGCAGCCGGAGTACGAACACCGGGGAGCTGTTTTTT.

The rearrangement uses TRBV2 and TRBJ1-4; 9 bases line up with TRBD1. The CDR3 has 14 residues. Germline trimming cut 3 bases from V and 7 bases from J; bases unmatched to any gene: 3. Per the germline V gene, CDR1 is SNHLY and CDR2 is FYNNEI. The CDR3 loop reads CASSEDRGGEKLFF. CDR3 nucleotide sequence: TGTGCCAGCAGTGAGGACAGGGGTGGTGAAAAACTGTTTTTT.